Below, one TCR beta chain is given with its context. The junction shows a germline mismatch at one end, possibly a read error. TCRdb itself ran the RT-PCR reads through MiXCR, one entry per CDR3 protein. This sample carries approximately 500,000 distinct CDR3 sequences, roughly 15% of them seen once, and the ten largest clones take 11%. The data belong to a study of response to subunit inactivated influenza vaccine. The germline V gene encodes CDR1 SGHVS and CDR2 FQNEAQ. This CDR3 region has 14 residues. The sample was PBMCs from blood, taken approximately 12 days after vaccination. The V call is TRBV7-8, the J call TRBJ1-4; D is perhaps TRBD1 (5 bases). The sequence derives from a man aged 50-60 years who received an inactivated influenza vaccine. The CDR3 sequence: CASSPTGENENLFF. The CDR3 DNA sequence: TGTGCCAGCAGCCCTACGGGGGAAAATGAAAATCTGTTTTTT.